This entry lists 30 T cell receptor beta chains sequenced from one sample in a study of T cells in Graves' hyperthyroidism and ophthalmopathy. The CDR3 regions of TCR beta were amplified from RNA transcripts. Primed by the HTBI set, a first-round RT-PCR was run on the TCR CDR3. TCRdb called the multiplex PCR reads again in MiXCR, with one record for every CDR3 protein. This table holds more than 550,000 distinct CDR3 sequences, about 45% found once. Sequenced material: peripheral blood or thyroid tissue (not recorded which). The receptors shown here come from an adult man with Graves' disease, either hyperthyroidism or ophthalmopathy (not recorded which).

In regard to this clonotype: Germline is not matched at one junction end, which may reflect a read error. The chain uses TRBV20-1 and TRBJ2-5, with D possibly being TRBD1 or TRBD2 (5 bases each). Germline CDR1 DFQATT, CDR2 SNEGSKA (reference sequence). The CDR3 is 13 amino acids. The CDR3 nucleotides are TGCAGTGCTAAAGAGGGGAGTGGGGAGACCCAGAACTTC. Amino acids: CSAKEGSGETQNF.

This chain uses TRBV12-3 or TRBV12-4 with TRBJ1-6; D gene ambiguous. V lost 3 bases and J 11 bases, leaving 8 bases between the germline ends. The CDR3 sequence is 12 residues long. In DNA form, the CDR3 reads TGTGCCAGCAGTTTGAGCGACCCACCCCTCCACTTT. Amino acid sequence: CASSLSDPPLHF.

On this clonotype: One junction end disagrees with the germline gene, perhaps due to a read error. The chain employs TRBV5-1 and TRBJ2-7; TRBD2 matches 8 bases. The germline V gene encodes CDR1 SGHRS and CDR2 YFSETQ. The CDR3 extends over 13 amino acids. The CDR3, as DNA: TGTGCCAGCAGCACGGGAGGGGACTACGAGCAGTACTTC. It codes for CASSTGGDYEQYF.

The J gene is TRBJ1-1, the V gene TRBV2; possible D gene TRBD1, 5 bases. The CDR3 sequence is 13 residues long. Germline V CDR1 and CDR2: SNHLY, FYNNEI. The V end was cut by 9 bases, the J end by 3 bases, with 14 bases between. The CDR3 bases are TGTGCCAGTTTCCGGGACGGAGACACTGAAGCTTTCTTT. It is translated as CASFRDGDTEAFF. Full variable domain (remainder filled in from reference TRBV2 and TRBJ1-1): EPEVTQTPSHQVTQMGQEVILRCVPISNHLYFYWYRQILGQKVEFLVSFYNNEISEKSEIFDDQFSVERPDGSNFTLKIRSTKLEDSAMYFCASFRDGDTEAFFGQGTRLTVV.

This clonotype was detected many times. CDR3 sequence (DNA): TGTGCCAGCAGTGAGGGACAGCGCACTGAAGCTTTCTTT. It is translated as CASSEGQRTEAFF. The chain uses TRBV2 and TRBJ1-1; 7 nucleotides align to TRBD1. J gave up 4 bases and V 3 bases, and 2 bases lay outside the gene matches. Germline V gene data show CDR1 as SNHLY and CDR2 as FYNNEI. The CDR3 is 13 amino acids.

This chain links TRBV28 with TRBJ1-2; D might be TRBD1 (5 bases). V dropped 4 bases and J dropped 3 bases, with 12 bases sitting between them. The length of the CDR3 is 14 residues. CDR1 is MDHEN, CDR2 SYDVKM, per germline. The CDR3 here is CASSSRAADYGYTF. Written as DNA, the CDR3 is TGTGCCAGCAGTTCCAGGGCGGCGGACTATGGCTACACCTTC.

CDR3 DNA: TGCAGTGCTGCGCCGCCGGCAGCCGCGAACACCGGGGAGCTGTTTTTT. Residues: CSAAPPAAANTGELFF. The chain recombines TRBV20-1 with TRBJ2-2; D gene unclear. The CDR3 length is 16 residues. Trimming removed 5 bases at V and 0 bases at J, with 16 bases between. Looked up from germline, CDR1 is DFQATT and CDR2 is SNEGSKA (reference sequence).

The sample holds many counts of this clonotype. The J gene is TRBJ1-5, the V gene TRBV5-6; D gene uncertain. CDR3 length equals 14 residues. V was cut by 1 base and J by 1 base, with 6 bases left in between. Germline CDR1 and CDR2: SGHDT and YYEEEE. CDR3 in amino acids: CASSLRQSNQPQHF. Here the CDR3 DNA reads TGTGCCAGCAGCTTGAGGCAGAGCAATCAGCCCCAGCATTTT.

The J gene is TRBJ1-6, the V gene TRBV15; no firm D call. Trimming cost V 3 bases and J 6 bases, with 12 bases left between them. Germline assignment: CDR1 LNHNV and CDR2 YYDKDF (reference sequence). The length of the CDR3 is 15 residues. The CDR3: CATSSEVALNSPLHF. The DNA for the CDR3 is TGTGCCACCAGCAGTGAAGTGGCCCTTAATTCACCCCTCCACTTT. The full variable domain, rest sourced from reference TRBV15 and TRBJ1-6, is DAMVIQNPRYQVTQFGKPVTLSCSQTLNHNVMYWYQQKSSQAPKLLFHYYDKDFNNEADTPDNFQSRRPNTSFCFLDIRSPGLGDTAMYLCATSSEVALNSPLHFGNGTRLTVT.

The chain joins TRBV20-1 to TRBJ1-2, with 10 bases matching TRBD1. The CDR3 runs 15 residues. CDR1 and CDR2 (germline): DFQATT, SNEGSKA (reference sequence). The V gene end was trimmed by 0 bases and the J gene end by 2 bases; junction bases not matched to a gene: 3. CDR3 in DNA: TGCAGTGCTAGAGATCTGGACAGGGGGAACTATGGCTACACCTTC. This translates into CSARDLDRGNYGYTF.

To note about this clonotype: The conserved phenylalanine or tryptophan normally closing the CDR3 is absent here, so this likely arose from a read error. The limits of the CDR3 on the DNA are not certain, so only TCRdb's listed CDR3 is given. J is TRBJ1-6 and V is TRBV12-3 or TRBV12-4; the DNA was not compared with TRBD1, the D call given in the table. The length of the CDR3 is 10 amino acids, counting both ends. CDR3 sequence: CASSSSTPGT.

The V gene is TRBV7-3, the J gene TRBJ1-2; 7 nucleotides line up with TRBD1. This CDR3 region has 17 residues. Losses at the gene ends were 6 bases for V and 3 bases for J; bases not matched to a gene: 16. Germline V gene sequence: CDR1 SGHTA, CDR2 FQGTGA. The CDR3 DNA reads TGTGCCAGCAGTTCGGTCGCATGGACAGGAAATTACTATGGCTACACCTTC. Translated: CASSSVAWTGNYYGYTF.

The CDR3 is CASSAGRPNEKLFF. CDR3 nucleotide sequence: TGCGCCAGCAGTGCTGGGAGGCCTAATGAAAAACTGTTTTTT. The chain links TRBV10-2 to TRBJ1-4; D uncertain. The germline V gene encodes CDR1 WSHSY and CDR2 SAAADI. V was cut by 4 bases and J by 3 bases, with 9 bases left in between. This CDR3 has 14 residues.

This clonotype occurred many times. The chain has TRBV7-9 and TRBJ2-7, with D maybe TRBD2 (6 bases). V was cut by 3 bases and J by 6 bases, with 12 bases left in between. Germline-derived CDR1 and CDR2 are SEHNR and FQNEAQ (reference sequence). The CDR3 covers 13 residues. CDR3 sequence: CASSLAGWGEQYF. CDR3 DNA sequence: TGTGCCAGCAGCTTGGCGGGATGGGGCGAGCAGTACTTC.

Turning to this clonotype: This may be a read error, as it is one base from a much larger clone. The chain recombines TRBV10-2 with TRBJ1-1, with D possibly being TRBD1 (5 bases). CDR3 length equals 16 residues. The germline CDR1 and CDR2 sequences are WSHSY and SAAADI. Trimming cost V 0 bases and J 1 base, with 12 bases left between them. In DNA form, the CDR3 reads TGCGCCAGCAGTGAGTCCTACCTTCAGGGGAACACTGAAGCTTTCTTT. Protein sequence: CASSESYLQGNTEAFF.

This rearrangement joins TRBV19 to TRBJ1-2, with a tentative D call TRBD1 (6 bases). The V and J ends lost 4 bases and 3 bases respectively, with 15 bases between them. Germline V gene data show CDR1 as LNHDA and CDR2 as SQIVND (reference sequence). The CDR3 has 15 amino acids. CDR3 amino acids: CASSRIAGADYGYTF. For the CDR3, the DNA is TGTGCCAGTAGTAGAATTGCGGGGGCTGACTATGGCTACACCTTC.

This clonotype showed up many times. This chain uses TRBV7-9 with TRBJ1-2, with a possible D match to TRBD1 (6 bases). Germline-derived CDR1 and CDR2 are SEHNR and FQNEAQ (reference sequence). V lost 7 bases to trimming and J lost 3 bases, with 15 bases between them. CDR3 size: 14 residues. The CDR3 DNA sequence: TGTGCCAGCACCCTGGGCAGGGGAGACTATGGCTACACCTTC. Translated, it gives CASTLGRGDYGYTF.

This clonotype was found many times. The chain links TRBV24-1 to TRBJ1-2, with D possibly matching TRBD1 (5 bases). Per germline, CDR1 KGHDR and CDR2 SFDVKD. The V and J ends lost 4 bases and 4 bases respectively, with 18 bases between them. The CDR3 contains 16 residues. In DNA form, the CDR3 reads TGTGCCACCAGTGACCGGGGGAGAGGGGATTCCTATGGCTACACCTTC. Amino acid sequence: CATSDRGRGDSYGYTF.

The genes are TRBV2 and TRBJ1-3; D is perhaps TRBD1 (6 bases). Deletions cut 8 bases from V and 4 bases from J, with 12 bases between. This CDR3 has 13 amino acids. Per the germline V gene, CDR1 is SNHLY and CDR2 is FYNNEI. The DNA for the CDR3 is TGTGCCAGCGAAGCAGGGGAGGGAAACACCATATATTTT. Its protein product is CASEAGEGNTIYF.

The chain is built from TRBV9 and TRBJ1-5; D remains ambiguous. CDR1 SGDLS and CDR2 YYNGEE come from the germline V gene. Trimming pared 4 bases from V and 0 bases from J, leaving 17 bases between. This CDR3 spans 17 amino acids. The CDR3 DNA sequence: TGTGCCAGCAGCCAATGGGTAGGGAAACATAGCAATCAGCCCCAGCATTTT. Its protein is CASSQWVGKHSNQPQHF.

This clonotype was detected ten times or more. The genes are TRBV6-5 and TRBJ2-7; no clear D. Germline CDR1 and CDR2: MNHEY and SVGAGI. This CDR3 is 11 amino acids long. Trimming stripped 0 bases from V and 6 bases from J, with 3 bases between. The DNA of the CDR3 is TGTGCCAGCAGTTACTCATCCGAGCAGTACTTC. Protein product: CASSYSSEQYF.

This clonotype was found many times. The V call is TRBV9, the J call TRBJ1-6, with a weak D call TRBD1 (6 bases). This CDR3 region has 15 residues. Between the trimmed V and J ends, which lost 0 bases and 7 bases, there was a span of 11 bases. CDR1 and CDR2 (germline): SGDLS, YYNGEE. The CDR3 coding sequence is TGTGCCAGCAGCGTAGATACAGGGCGCAATTCACCCCTCCACTTT. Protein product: CASSVDTGRNSPLHF.

This chain's CDR3 is CASSSDLQGYSPLHF. The CDR3 DNA is TGTGCCAGCAGTTCCGACCTACAGGGCTATTCACCCCTCCACTTT. This sequence joins TRBV2 and TRBJ1-6, with a tentative D call TRBD1 (6 bases). Trimming shortened V by 5 bases and J by 8 bases, and 16 bases separated the two germline ends. The CDR3 has 15 amino acids. The germline V gene has CDR1 SNHLY and CDR2 FYNNEI.

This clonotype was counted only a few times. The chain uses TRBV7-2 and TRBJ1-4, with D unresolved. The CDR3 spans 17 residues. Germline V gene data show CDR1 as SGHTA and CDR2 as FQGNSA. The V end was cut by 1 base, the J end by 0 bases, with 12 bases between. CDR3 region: CASSLVAPDATNEKLFF. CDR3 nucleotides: TGTGCCAGCAGCTTAGTCGCGCCGGACGCAACTAATGAAAAACTGTTTTTT.

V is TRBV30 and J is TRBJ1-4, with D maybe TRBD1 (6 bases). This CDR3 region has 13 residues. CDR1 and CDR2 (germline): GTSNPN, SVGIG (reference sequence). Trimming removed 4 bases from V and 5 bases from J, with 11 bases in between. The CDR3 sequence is CAWTDSINEKLFF. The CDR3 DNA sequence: TGTGCCTGGACGGACAGTATCAATGAAAAACTGTTTTTT. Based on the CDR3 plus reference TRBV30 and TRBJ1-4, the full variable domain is SQTIHQWPATLVQPVGSPLSLECTVEGTSNPNLYWYRQAAGRGLQLLFYSVGIGQISSEVPQNLSASRPQDRQFILSSKKLLLSDSGFYLCAWTDSINEKLFFGSGTQLSVL.

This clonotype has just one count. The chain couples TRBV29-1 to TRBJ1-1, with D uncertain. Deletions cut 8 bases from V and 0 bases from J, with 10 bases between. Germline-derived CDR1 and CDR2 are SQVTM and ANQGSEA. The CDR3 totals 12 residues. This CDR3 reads CSQDPLNTEAFF. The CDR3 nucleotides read TGCAGCCAAGATCCTTTGAACACTGAAGCTTTCTTT.

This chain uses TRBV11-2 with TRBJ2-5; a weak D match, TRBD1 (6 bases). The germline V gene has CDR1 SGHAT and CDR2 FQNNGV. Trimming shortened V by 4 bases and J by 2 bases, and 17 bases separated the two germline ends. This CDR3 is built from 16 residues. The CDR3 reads CASSSHLQGWQETQYF. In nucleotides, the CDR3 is TGTGCCAGCAGCTCGCATTTGCAGGGGTGGCAAGAGACCCAGTACTTC.

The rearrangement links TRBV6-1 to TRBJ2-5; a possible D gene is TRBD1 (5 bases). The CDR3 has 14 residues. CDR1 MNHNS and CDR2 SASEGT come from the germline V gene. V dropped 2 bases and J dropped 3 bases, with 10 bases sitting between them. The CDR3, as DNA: TGTGCCAGCAGTGAATGGAGCAGGGAAGAGACCCAGTACTTC. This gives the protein CASSEWSREETQYF.

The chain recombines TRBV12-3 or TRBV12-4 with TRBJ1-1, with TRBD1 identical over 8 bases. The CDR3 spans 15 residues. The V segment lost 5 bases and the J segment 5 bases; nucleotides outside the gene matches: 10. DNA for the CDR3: TGTGCCAGCAGTCCCCGACAGGGGAGGGGTACTGAAGCTTTCTTT. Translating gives CASSPRQGRGTEAFF.

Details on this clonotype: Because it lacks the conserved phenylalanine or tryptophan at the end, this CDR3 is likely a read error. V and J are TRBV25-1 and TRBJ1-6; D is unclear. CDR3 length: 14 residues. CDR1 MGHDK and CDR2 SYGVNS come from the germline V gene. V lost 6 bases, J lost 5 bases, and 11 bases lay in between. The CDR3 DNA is TGTGCCAGCAGCTTGGATCAGAATAATTCACCCCTCCACCTT. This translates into CASSLDQNNSPLHL.